A selection of T cell receptor beta chains follows, all from one sample in a study of cytomegalovirus exposure and HLA in healthy donors. TCRdb keeps only in-frame clones here, not all; method: immunoSEQ multiplex PCR. The repertoire holds under 200,000 clones, with approximately 81% as singletons. The sequencing sample was made of PBMCs. Receptors were obtained from a man aged 25-45 years in good health and CMV-seronegative. CDR3s include the opening cysteine and the closing phenylalanine or tryptophan. A D gene is named only where the DNA matches it firmly. Expanded clones are given a class, and other clones once, few, many or no size at all.

abundance: NA; v_gene: TRBV4-3; j_gene: TRBJ1-2; d_gene: TRBD1; CDR3nt: TGCGCCAGCAGCCACCACGGACAGGGGTTATATGGCTACACCTTC; CDR3aa: CASSHHGQGLYGYTF
abundance: NA; v_gene: TRBV29-1; j_gene: TRBJ2-2; d_gene: NA; CDR3nt: TGCAGCGTTGATATGGTGGGAGCCGGGGAGCTGTTTTTT; CDR3aa: CSVDMVGAGELFF
abundance: NA; v_gene: TRBV5-1; j_gene: TRBJ2-3; d_gene: NA; CDR3nt: TGCGCCAGCAGCTTGGCCCCATTTACAGATACGCAGTATTTT; CDR3aa: CASSLAPFTDTQYF
abundance: NA; v_gene: TRBV21-1; j_gene: TRBJ2-1; d_gene: NA; CDR3nt: TGTGCCAGCAGCCCGACGGGGGGGACGTACAATGAGCAGTTCTTC; CDR3aa: CASSPTGGTYNEQFF
abundance: NA; v_gene: TRBV27; j_gene: TRBJ2-7; d_gene: NA; CDR3nt: TGTGCTAGCAGTTTGGGTAGGGGCTACGAGCAGTACTTC; CDR3aa: CASSLGRGYEQYF
abundance: NA; v_gene: TRBV9; j_gene: TRBJ2-3; d_gene: NA; CDR3nt: TGTGCCAGCAGCGTAGACCCCCGGGTAGCGGCGGATACGCAGTATTTT; CDR3aa: CASSVDPRVAADTQYF
abundance: once; v_gene: TRBV7-2; j_gene: TRBJ2-1; d_gene: NA; CDR3nt: TGTGCCAGCAGCTTAGAATGGACATCCTACAATGAGCAGTTCTTC; CDR3aa: CASSLEWTSYNEQFF
abundance: few; v_gene: TRBV9; j_gene: TRBJ2-1; d_gene: NA; CDR3nt: TGTGCCAGCAGGACGGGGACTGAGGCATACAATGAGCAGTTCTTC; CDR3aa: CASRTGTEAYNEQFF
abundance: NA; v_gene: TRBV21-1; j_gene: TRBJ2-2; d_gene: NA; CDR3nt: TGTGCCAGCAGCAAAAGGACTAGCGGTAGGTCCAGTCTTACCGGGGAGCTGTTTTTT; CDR3aa: CASSKRTSGRSSLTGELFF
abundance: once; v_gene: TRBV7-2; j_gene: TRBJ2-1; d_gene: NA; CDR3nt: TGTGCCAGCAGCTTGAGTCTAGCGACTATTCACAATGAGCAGTTCTTC; CDR3aa: CASSLSLATIHNEQFF
abundance: NA; v_gene: TRBV6-5; j_gene: TRBJ2-7; d_gene: TRBD2; CDR3nt: TGTGCCAGCAGTTACAATCTAGCGGGAGAAAACGAGCAGTACTTC; CDR3aa: CASSYNLAGENEQYF
abundance: NA; v_gene: TRBV12-5; j_gene: TRBJ1-5; d_gene: NA; CDR3nt: TGTGCTAGTGGTTTGGGGCAGGCCGGGGTGGTGGATCAGCCCCAGCATTTT; CDR3aa: CASGLGQAGVVDQPQHF
abundance: NA; v_gene: TRBV7-9; j_gene: TRBJ1-1; d_gene: NA; CDR3nt: TGTGCCAGCAGCTCTGGACAGTACACTGAAGCTTTCTTT; CDR3aa: CASSSGQYTEAFF
abundance: NA; v_gene: TRBV10-3; j_gene: TRBJ2-3; d_gene: NA; CDR3nt: TGTGCCATCAGCCGGGCAGGGTTGAACACAGATACGCAGTATTTT; CDR3aa: CAISRAGLNTDTQYF
abundance: NA; v_gene: TRBV30; j_gene: TRBJ2-1; d_gene: TRBD2; CDR3nt: TGTGCCTGGAGTTTAACAGCGGGAGAATTCGGCAATGAGCAGTTCTTC; CDR3aa: CAWSLTAGEFGNEQFF
abundance: NA; v_gene: TRBV7-2; j_gene: TRBJ2-1; d_gene: TRBD2; CDR3nt: TGTGCCAGCAGCTCCGGACTAGCGGGGGGTGAGCAGTTCTTC; CDR3aa: CASSSGLAGGEQFF
abundance: NA; v_gene: TRBV7-2; j_gene: TRBJ1-1; d_gene: TRBD1; CDR3nt: TGTGCCAGCAGCCTGGACAGGGGGGGGAACACTGAAGCTTTCTTT; CDR3aa: CASSLDRGGNTEAFF
abundance: few; v_gene: TRBV5-1; j_gene: TRBJ1-1; d_gene: NA; CDR3nt: TGCGCCAGCAGTTCTGGACAGCCGAACACTGAAGCTTTCTTT; CDR3aa: CASSSGQPNTEAFF
abundance: NA; v_gene: TRBV9; j_gene: TRBJ2-5; d_gene: TRBD1; CDR3nt: TGTGCCAGCAGCGTAGGGGGGACAGGGCTTGAGACCCAGTACTTC; CDR3aa: CASSVGGTGLETQYF
abundance: NA; v_gene: TRBV2; j_gene: TRBJ2-5; d_gene: NA; CDR3nt: TGTGCCAGCAGCCGGGGGTACCAAGAGACCCAGTACTTC; CDR3aa: CASSRGYQETQYF
abundance: once; v_gene: TRBV19; j_gene: TRBJ2-1; d_gene: TRBD2; CDR3nt: TGTGCCAGTAGTATGACTGGCGGGGGGGCTGAAAATGAGCAGTTCTTC; CDR3aa: CASSMTGGGAENEQFF
abundance: NA; v_gene: TRBV9; j_gene: TRBJ2-3; d_gene: TRBD2; CDR3nt: TGTGCCAGCAGCGCGTCTAGCGGGGGCACAGATACGCAGTATTTT; CDR3aa: CASSASSGGTDTQYF
abundance: NA; v_gene: TRBV4-2; j_gene: TRBJ1-1; d_gene: TRBD1; CDR3nt: TGTGCCAGCAGCCAACTCGGACAGGGGGCGAGGTGGACTGAAGCTTTCTTT; CDR3aa: CASSQLGQGARWTEAFF
abundance: NA; v_gene: TRBV5-4; j_gene: TRBJ1-6; d_gene: TRBD1; CDR3nt: TGTGCCAGCAGCTTGAGTATCGGGACAGATAATTCACCCCTCCACTTT; CDR3aa: CASSLSIGTDNSPLHF